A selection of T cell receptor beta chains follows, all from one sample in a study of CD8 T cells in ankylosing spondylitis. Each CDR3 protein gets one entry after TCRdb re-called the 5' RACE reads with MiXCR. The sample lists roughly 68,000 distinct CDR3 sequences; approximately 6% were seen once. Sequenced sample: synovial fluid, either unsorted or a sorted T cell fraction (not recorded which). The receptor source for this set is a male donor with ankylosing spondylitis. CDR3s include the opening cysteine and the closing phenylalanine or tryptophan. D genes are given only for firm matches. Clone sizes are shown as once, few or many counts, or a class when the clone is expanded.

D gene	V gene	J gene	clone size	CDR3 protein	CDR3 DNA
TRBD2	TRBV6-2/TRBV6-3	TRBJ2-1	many	CASSLAGAGFNEQFF	TGTGCCAGCAGTTTAGCGGGAGCTGGGTTTAATGAGCAGTTCTTC
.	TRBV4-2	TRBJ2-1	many	CASSQERGNYNEQFF	TGTGCCAGCAGCCAAGAGAGAGGAAACTACAATGAGCAGTTCTTC
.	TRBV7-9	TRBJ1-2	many	CASSLDEYTGYTF	TGTGCCAGCAGCCTAGATGAGTATACGGGCTACACCTTC
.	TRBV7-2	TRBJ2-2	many	CASSPRTATGELFF	TGTGCCAGCAGCCCAAGGACAGCGACCGGGGAGCTGTTTTTT
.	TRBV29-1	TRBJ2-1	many	CSVVGTYNEQFF	TGCAGCGTTGTCGGGACCTACAATGAGCAGTTCTTC
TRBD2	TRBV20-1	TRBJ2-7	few	CSASRIPGLAGVRSYEQYF	TGCAGTGCTAGCCGAATCCCGGGACTAGCGGGAGTAAGGTCCTACGAGCAGTACTTC
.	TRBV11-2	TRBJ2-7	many	CASRDSGMYEQYF	TGTGCCAGCAGGGACAGCGGGATGTACGAGCAGTACTTC
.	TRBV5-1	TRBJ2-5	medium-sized	CASSLVLSGSQETQYF	TGCGCCAGCAGCTTGGTATTGTCCGGATCACAAGAGACCCAGTACTTC
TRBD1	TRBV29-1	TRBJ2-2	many	CSARTGALNTGELFF	TGCAGCGCTCGGACAGGGGCCTTAAACACCGGGGAGCTGTTTTTT
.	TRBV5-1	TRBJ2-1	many	CASSGRTDNEQFF	TGCGCCAGCAGCGGAAGGACGGACAATGAGCAGTTCTTC
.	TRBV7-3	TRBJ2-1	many	CASSLARVGSDEQFF	TGTGCCAGCAGCTTAGCCAGGGTTGGCAGCGATGAGCAGTTCTTC
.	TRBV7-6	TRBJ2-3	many	CASSLESGSHTQYF	TGTGCCAGCAGCTTAGAATCCGGTTCTCATACGCAGTATTTT
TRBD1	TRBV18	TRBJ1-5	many	CASSSGGDQPQHF	TGTGCCAGCTCATCAGGGGGCGATCAGCCCCAGCATTTT
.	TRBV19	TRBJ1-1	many	CASSIQNTEAFF	TGTGCCAGTAGTATCCAGAACACTGAAGCTTTCTTT